These 15 T cell receptor beta chains share one sample of origin, sequenced in a study of technical replicates of blood from a handful of donors. Measured with immunoSEQ multiplex PCR; TCRdb has only the in-frame clones, and not every one. The table has roughly 12,000 clones, about 94% seen once. Sequenced: PBMCs. Every receptor here comes from a human donor in good health.

This chain uses TRBV5-1 with TRBJ2-5; tentatively, D is TRBD2 (5 bases). This CDR3 region has 15 residues. V dropped 4 bases and J dropped 4 bases, with 17 bases sitting between them. Germline CDR1 and CDR2: SGHRS and YFSETQ. CDR3 DNA sequence: TGCGCCAGCAGCACCCTTGTGGGAGTAGGAGAGACCCAGTACTTC. This translates into CASSTLVGVGETQYF.

The chain uses TRBV25-1 and TRBJ1-1; 8 bases are a match to TRBD1. Looked up from germline, CDR1 is MGHDK and CDR2 is SYGVNS. The V gene end was trimmed by 8 bases and the J gene end by 9 bases; junction bases not matched to a gene: 8. The CDR3 loop spans 12 amino acids. The CDR3 spells CASSHGTGKAFF. In DNA form, the CDR3 reads TGTGCCAGCTCCCATGGGACAGGAAAAGCTTTCTTT.

The gene calls are TRBV6-1 and TRBJ2-1, with TRBD1 matching over 9 bases. CDR3 size: 15 residues. Per germline, CDR1 MNHNS and CDR2 SASEGT. V lost 3 bases and J lost 8; bases outside the gene matches: 8. The CDR3 loop reads CASSELGTGKDEQFF. In DNA form, the CDR3 reads TGTGCCAGCAGTGAGCTTGGGACAGGGAAGGATGAGCAGTTCTTC.

V and J are TRBV15 and TRBJ2-7; the D gene is possibly TRBD1 (6 bases). Trimming took off 2 bases at V and 0 bases at J, with 17 bases between the two ends. This CDR3 spans 17 amino acids. Germline V gives CDR1 LNHNV, CDR2 YYDKDF (reference sequence). The CDR3 DNA sequence: TGTGCCACCAGCAGATCCTCGTGGACAGCAACCTCCTACGAGCAGTACTTC. It codes for CATSRSSWTATSYEQYF.

This clone counts as medium-sized (0.01 to 0.1%). The genes are TRBV6-1 and TRBJ2-5; maybe TRBD2 (6 bases). Germline loops: CDR1 MNHNS, CDR2 SASEGT. V lost 1 base to trimming and J lost 2 bases, with 20 bases between them. CDR3 size: 18 residues. DNA for the CDR3: TGTGCCAGCAGTGAAGAAAGTGGGTTCGCAGGACTACAAGAGACCCAGTACTTC. Protein product: CASSEESGFAGLQETQYF.

This clone was found once. The genes are TRBV27 and TRBJ2-2, with no clear D. Germline values: CDR1 MNHEY, CDR2 SMNVEV (reference sequence). The CDR3 totals 16 residues. Trimming pared 3 bases from V and 0 bases from J, leaving 11 bases between. The CDR3 DNA reads as TGTGCCAGCAGTTTGATCGGTTTTTCGAACACCGGGGAGCTGTTTTTT. Translation gives CASSLIGFSNTGELFF.

This rearrangement joins TRBV5-6 to TRBJ1-2; 9 bases are a match to TRBD1. Looked up from germline, CDR1 is SGHDT and CDR2 is YYEEEE. Unmatched junction bases numbered 0, after V lost 0 bases and J lost 6 bases. This CDR3 has 13 amino acids. Here the CDR3 DNA reads TGTGCCAGCAGCTTGGGACAGGGGGATGGCTACACCTTC. Translating gives CASSLGQGDGYTF.

In its sample, this clone was seen once. The J gene is TRBJ2-5, the V gene TRBV11-2; 11 bases map to TRBD2. J was trimmed by 4 bases and V by 3 bases; bases with no gene match: 1. The germline V gene has CDR1 SGHAT and CDR2 FQNNGV. This CDR3 is built from 14 residues. The CDR3 bases are TGTGCCAGCAGCTTCACTAGCGGGAGAGAGACCCAGTACTTC. Encoded protein: CASSFTSGRETQYF.

V gene TRBV5-1 combines with J gene TRBJ2-1; D might be TRBD2 (5 bases). CDR3 length equals 14 residues. Looked up from germline, CDR1 is SGHRS and CDR2 is YFSETQ. With 0 bases removed from V and 6 bases from J, the gap between germline ends came to 10 bases. CDR3: CASSLVAGFNEQFF. DNA for the CDR3: TGCGCCAGCAGCTTGGTGGCGGGTTTCAATGAGCAGTTCTTC.

The chain combines TRBV25-1 with TRBJ2-3; 7 bases align to TRBD2. V dropped 4 bases and J dropped 0; count of bases not matched to a gene: 1. Germline CDR1 and CDR2: MGHDK and SYGVNS. There are 14 residues in the CDR3. CDR3 residues: CASSAGRSTDTQYF. The CDR3 DNA is TGTGCCAGCAGTGCCGGGAGGAGCACAGATACGCAGTATTTT.

The genes are TRBV27 and TRBJ1-1; D might be TRBD1 (6 bases). V was clipped by 4 bases and J by 5 bases, with 17 bases between them. CDR1 MNHEY and CDR2 SMNVEV come from the germline V gene (reference sequence). This CDR3 has 15 amino acids. The chain's CDR3 is CASSSYGGRGTEAFF. In nucleotides, the CDR3 is TGTGCCAGCAGTTCATACGGGGGGAGGGGGACTGAAGCTTTCTTT.

The chain carries TRBV4-2 and TRBJ2-7; unclear D gene. The CDR3 contains 14 residues. Germline CDR1 LGHNA, CDR2 YNFKEQ. Trimming took off 0 bases at V and 4 bases at J, with 10 bases between the two ends. CDR3 DNA: TGTGCCAGCAGCCAAGATCTAGTGGATTACGAGCAGTACTTC. Protein sequence: CASSQDLVDYEQYF.

This clone was seen just once. The V gene is TRBV9, the J gene TRBJ1-5, with D perhaps TRBD1 (5 bases). This CDR3 region has 14 residues. Between the trimmed V and J ends, which lost 2 bases and 2 bases, there was a span of 8 bases. Germline assignment: CDR1 SGDLS and CDR2 YYNGEE. The CDR3 protein is CASSVDSRNQPQHF. The CDR3 DNA reads TGTGCCAGCAGCGTTGACAGCCGCAATCAGCCCCAGCATTTT.

V gene TRBV7-9 combines with J gene TRBJ2-2, with a possible D match to TRBD1 (5 bases). The CDR3 runs 16 residues. The germline V and J ends were trimmed by 1 base and 4 bases, with 13 bases remaining between them. In germline, CDR1 is SEHNR, CDR2 FQNEAQ (reference sequence). DNA for the CDR3: TGTGCCAGCAGCTTAGATGGGGCTTTGAGCACCGGGGAGCTGTTTTTT. It is translated as CASSLDGALSTGELFF.

This chain joins TRBV27 and TRBJ2-4; 9 bases match TRBD1. The CDR3 extends over 14 amino acids. J lost 6 bases, V lost 0 bases, and 0 bases had no gene match. The germline V gene encodes CDR1 MNHEY and CDR2 SMNVEV (reference sequence). For the CDR3, the DNA is TGTGCCAGCAGTTTATCGGGACAGGGAAACATTCAGTACTTC. It translates to CASSLSGQGNIQYF.